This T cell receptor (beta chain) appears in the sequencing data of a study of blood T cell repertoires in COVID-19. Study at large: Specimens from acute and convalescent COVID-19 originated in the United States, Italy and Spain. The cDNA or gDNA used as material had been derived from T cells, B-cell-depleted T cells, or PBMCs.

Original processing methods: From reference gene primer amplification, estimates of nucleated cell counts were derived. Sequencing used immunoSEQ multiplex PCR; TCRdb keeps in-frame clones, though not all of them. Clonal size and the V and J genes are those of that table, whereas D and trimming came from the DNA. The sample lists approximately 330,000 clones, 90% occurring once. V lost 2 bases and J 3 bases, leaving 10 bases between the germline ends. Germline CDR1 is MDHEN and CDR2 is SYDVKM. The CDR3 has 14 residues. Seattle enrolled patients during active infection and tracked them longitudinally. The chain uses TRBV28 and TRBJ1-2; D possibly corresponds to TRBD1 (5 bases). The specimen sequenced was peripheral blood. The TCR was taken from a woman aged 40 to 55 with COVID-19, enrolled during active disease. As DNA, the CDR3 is TGTGCCAGCAGTTTAAGACAGCTATACTATGGCTACACCTTC. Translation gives CASSLRQLYYGYTF.